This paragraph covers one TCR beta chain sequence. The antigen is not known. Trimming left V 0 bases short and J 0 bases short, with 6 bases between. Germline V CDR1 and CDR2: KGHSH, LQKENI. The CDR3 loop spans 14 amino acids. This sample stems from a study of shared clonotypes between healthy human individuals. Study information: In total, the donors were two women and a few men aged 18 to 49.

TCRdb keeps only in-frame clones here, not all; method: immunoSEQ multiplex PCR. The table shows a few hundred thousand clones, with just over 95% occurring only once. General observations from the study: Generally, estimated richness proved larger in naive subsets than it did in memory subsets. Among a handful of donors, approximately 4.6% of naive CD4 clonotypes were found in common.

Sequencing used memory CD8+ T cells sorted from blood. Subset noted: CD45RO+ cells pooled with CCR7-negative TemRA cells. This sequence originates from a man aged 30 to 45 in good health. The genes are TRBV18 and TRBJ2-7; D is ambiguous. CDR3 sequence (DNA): TGTGCCAGCTCACCACCATCTCGCTCCTACGAGCAGTACTTC. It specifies CASSPPSRSYEQYF.